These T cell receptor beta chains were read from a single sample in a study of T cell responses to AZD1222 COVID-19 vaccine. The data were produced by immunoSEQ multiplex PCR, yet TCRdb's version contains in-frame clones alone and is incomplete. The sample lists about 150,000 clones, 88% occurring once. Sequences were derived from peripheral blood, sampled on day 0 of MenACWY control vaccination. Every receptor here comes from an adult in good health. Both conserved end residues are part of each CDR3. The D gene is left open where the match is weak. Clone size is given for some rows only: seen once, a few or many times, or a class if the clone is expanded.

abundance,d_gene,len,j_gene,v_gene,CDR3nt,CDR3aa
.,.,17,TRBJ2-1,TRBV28,TGTGCCAGCAGTGCACCTCCGATTGGACTCCGTGGGGATGAGCAGTTCTTC,CASSAPPIGLRGDEQFF
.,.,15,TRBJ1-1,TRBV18,TGTGCCAGCTCACCATTCCAGGCTTTGAACACTGAAGCTTTCTTT,CASSPFQALNTEAFF
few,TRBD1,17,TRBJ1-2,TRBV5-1,TGCGCCAGCAGCAATCAGGGGGCGTTTTCCCCAAACTATGGCTACACCTTC,CASSNQGAFSPNYGYTF
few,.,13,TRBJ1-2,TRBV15,TGTGCCACCAGCCGGGGACGAGACTATGGCTACACCTTC,CATSRGRDYGYTF
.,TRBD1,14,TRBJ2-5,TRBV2,TGTGCCAGCAGTGCTGACAGGGGGCGGGAGACCCAGTACTTC,CASSADRGRETQYF
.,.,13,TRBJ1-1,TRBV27,TGTGCCAGCACTTCGGCCGGGGACACTGAAGCTTTCTTT,CASTSAGDTEAFF
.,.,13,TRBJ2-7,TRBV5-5,TGTGCCAGCAGCTTGGTAGGCTACTACGAGCAGTACTTC,CASSLVGYYEQYF
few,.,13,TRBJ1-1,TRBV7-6,TGTGCCAGCAGGTCGTTTCGGAACACTGAAGCTTTCTTT,CASRSFRNTEAFF
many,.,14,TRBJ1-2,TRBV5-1,TGCGCCAGCAGCTTGGGAACAGGGTTCTATGGCTACACCTTC,CASSLGTGFYGYTF
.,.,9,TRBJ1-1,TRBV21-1,TGTGCCAGCACCCCTCGGGGACAATTT,CASTPRGQF
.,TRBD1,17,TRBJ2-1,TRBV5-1,TGCGCCAGCAGCCCCAACGCCGGACAGGGCTCCTACAATGAGCAGTTCTTC,CASSPNAGQGSYNEQFF
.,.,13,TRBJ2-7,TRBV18,TGTGCCAGCTCACCAGGGCAGGACCACGAGCAGTACTTC,CASSPGQDHEQYF
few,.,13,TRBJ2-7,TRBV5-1,TGCGCCAGCAGCTACGGGACGGGTCCCGAGCAGTACTTC,CASSYGTGPEQYF
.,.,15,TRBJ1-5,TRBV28,TGTGCCAGCAGTTTCGAAACCCCCGATCGATATTCCCAGCATTTT,CASSFETPDRYSQHF
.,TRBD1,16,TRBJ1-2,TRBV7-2,TGTGCCAGCAGCTTACGACAGGGGCGAATTAACTATGGCTACACCTTC,CASSLRQGRINYGYTF
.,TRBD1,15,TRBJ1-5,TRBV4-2,TGTGCCAGCAGCCAAGCCAGGACAGGGTATCAGCCCCAGCATTTT,CASSQARTGYQPQHF
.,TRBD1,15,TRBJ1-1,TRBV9,TGTGCCAGCAGCGTAGAGGGACAGGGTGGAGCTGAAGCTTTCTTT,CASSVEGQGGAEAFF
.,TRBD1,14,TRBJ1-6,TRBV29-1,TGCAGCGTTGCAGGGGGGGGTTTAAATTCACCCCTCCACTTT,CSVAGGGLNSPLHF
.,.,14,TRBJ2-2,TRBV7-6,TGTGCCAGCAGCTTAGATCTCGACACCGGGGAGCTGTTTTTT,CASSLDLDTGELFF
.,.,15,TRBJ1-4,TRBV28,TGTGCCAGCAGTTTAGGTGGGAGGGTAAGGGAAAAACTGTTTTTT,CASSLGGRVREKLFF